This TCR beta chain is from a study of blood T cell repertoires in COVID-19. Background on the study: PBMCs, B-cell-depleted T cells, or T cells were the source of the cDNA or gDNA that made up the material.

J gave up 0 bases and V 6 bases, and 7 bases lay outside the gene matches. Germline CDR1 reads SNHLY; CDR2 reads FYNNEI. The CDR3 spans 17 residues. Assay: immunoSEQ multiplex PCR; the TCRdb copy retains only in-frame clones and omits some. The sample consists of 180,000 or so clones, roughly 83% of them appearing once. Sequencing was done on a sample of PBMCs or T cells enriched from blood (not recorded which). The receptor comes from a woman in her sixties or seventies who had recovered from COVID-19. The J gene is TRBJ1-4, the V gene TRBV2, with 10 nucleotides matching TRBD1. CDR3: CASSDRDRGSTNEKLFF. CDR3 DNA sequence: TGTGCCAGCAGCGACCGGGACAGGGGATCAACTAATGAAAAACTGTTTTTT.